The clone carrying this T cell receptor (beta chain) came up many times. CDR3 length equals 12 residues. Deletions cut 9 bases from V and 9 bases from J, with 15 bases between. CDR1 LNHDA and CDR2 SQIVND come from the germline V gene (reference sequence). Under the authors' procedure: Clinicopathological groups supplied CDR3 differences that were used to build a distant-metastasis classifier for papillary thyroid cancer. TCRdb re-called clones via MiXCR from the PCR reads. TCRdb's processing, not the authors' own work, is the source of the V and J calls. Of about 24,000 clones listed, over 20% are singletons. The data belong to a study of metastatic and nonmetastatic thyroid tumors. Each patient went into thyroid surgery without having received any treatment.

The sequenced sample consisted of blood. V and J are TRBV19 and TRBJ2-1; D possibly corresponds to TRBD1 (6 bases). This TCR was sampled from a female donor with papillary thyroid cancer or a benign thyroid nodule (not recorded which). Some clones in this sample may be carry-over from other donors' samples. The CDR3 loop is CASRQAYGEQFF. The DNA for the CDR3 is TGTGCCAGCCGACAGGCTTACGGTGAGCAGTTCTTC.